The present entry profiles one TCR beta chain with its context. The source of the sample is a study of cytomegalovirus exposure and HLA in healthy donors. Primers included in the PCR were 60 Vbeta and 13 Jbeta primers. TCRdb's copy holds only in-frame clones and misses some; the assay was immunoSEQ multiplex PCR. The data show some 190,000 clones, around three quarters seen once. Looked up from germline, CDR1 is SNHLY and CDR2 is FYNNEI. The CDR3 is made up of 13 amino acids. Trimming left V 3 bases short and J 6 bases short, with 9 bases between. The source of this sequence is a woman in her 30s in good health and CMV-seronegative. The sequenced sample was PBMCs. The V gene is TRBV2, the J gene TRBJ2-1; maybe TRBD2 (6 bases). This CDR3 is CASSEEGFNEQFF. The CDR3 DNA is TGTGCCAGCAGTGAGGAGGGATTCAATGAGCAGTTCTTC.